A selection of T cell receptor beta chains follows, all from one sample in a study of T-cell reconstitution after alpha-beta-depleted transplantation in children. MiXCR, run by TCRdb on the PCR reads, gives a single entry per CDR3 protein. The sample has 600,000 to 700,000 distinct CDR3 sequences; 10% to 15% are singletons. The material sequenced was PBMCs, taken before TCRalphabeta/CD19-depleted stem cell transplant. The receptors here all came from a girl aged 2-10 years with congenital amegakaryocytic thrombocytopenia, due to receive a stem cell transplant. CDR3s include the opening cysteine and the closing phenylalanine or tryptophan. The D gene is left open where the match is weak. Not all rows give a size; the values are once, few, many and, for expanded clones, a class.

v_gene	d_gene	j_gene	abundance	CDR3aa	CDR3nt
TRBV28	NA	TRBJ1-2	many	CASRSLFADYGYTF	TGTGCCAGCAGATCTCTTTTTGCCGACTATGGCTACACCTTC
TRBV7-9	TRBD2	TRBJ2-4	few	CASSLAAGARNIQYF	TGTGCCAGCAGCTTAGCGGCGGGAGCAAGGAACATTCAGTACTTC
TRBV5-1	TRBD1	TRBJ2-7	NA	CASGTESQYEQYF	TGCGCCAGCGGGACAGAATCACAGTACGAGCAGTACTTC
TRBV5-1	TRBD2	TRBJ2-3	NA	CASSYSRTSGRTPDTQYF	TGCGCCAGCAGCTATAGTCGGACTAGCGGGAGGACCCCAGATACGCAGTATTTT
TRBV20-1	NA	TRBJ1-1	many	CSGYSGDTEAFF	TGCAGTGGGTACTCCGGAGACACTGAAGCTTTCTTT
TRBV7-8	TRBD2	TRBJ2-4	few	CASSLGFGRVYF	TGTGCCAGCAGCTTAGGCTTCGGGAGGGTTTACTTC
TRBV12-3/TRBV12-4	TRBD2	TRBJ2-3	many	CASTQREGLGDTQYF	TGTGCCAGCACCCAGCGGGAGGGTCTGGGAGATACGCAGTATTTT
TRBV18	NA	TRBJ2-5	NA	CASSPMASPQETQYF	TGTGCCAGCTCACCAATGGCTAGCCCCCAAGAGACCCAGTACTTC
TRBV11-3	TRBD2	TRBJ2-1	NA	CASSLYGRAQKDEQFF	TGTGCCAGCAGCTTATACGGGAGGGCCCAAAAGGATGAGCAGTTCTTC
TRBV5-6	NA	TRBJ1-1	many	CASSIQGLRNTEAFF	TGTGCCAGCAGCATACAGGGCCTCAGGAACACTGAAGCTTTCTTT
TRBV29-1	TRBD2	TRBJ2-1	many	CSVRGGSGSRSYNEQFF	TGCAGCGTTCGCGGGGGTAGCGGGAGCAGATCCTACAATGAGCAGTTCTTC
TRBV24-1	NA	TRBJ2-3	many	CATSKTGPLTDTQYF	TGTGCCACCAGCAAGACAGGACCTCTCACAGATACGCAGTATTTT
TRBV4-1	NA	TRBJ2-6	NA	CASSQDLWRVVTF	TGCGCCAGCAGCCAAGATTTATGGAGGGTGGTGACTTTC
TRBV20-1	TRBD2	TRBJ2-1	many	CSALRTSGPNEQFF	TGCAGTGCTCTCCGGACTAGCGGCCCCAATGAGCAGTTCTTC
TRBV28	NA	TRBJ2-5	few	CASSPSRGYQETQYF	TGTGCCAGCAGCCCTAGCCGGGGGTACCAAGAGACCCAGTACTTC
TRBV15	TRBD2	TRBJ2-3	NA	CATSSRGGYPTDTQYF	TGTGCCACCAGCAGTCGGGGGGGATACCCCACAGATACGCAGTATTTT
TRBV12-3/TRBV12-4	NA	TRBJ2-3	NA	CASSLMSSPPQCF	TGTGCCAGCAGTTTAATGTCTTCTCCCCCGCAGTGTTTT
TRBV7-8	TRBD1	TRBJ1-1	many	CASSERTGANTEAFF	TGTGCCAGCAGCGAAAGGACAGGGGCGAACACTGAAGCTTTCTTT